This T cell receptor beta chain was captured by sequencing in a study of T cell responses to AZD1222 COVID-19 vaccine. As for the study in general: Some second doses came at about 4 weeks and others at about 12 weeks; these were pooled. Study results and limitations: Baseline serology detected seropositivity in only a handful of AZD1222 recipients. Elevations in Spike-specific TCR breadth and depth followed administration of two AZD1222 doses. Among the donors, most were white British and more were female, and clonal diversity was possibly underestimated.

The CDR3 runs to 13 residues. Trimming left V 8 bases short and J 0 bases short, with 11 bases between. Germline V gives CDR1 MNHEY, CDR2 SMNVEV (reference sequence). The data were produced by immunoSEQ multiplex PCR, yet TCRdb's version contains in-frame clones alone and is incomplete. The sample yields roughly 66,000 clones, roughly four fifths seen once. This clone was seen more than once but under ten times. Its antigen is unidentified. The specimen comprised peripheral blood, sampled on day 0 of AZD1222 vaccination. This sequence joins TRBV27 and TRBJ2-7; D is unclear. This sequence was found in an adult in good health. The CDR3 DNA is TGTGCCAGCGGCTGGGCAGGCTCCTACGAGCAGTACTTC. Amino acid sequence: CASGWAGSYEQYF.